One T cell receptor beta chain is described in this entry. Its antigen is not yet known. Base qualities are not at hand, and no much larger clone is one base apart. Each collaborating institution followed its own protocols to collect whole blood in K2EDTA tubes. For TCRbeta analysis, collaborators shipped samples as frozen whole blood, isolated PBMCs, or DNA extracted from either of those sample types. The germline V end is reduced by 5 bases and the J end by 4 bases; junction bases left unmatched: 13. CDR1 MNHEY and CDR2 SMNVEV were looked up in the germline V gene (reference sequence). The CDR3 runs 17 residues from the cysteine to the phenylalanine. The sequence is cut down to CDR3 DNA, 51 bases in frame from base 1. This sample is drawn from a study of blood T cell repertoires in COVID-19 (TCRdb year 2020). Regarding the study in general: Samples from collaborators originated in the United States, Italy and Spain and spanned both the acute and convalescent phases of COVID-19. Sample metadata almost always included a de-identified subject ID, COVID-19 status, age in years and sex. The material from the prospective study consisted of cDNA or gDNA derived from T cells, B-cell-depleted T cells, or PBMCs. The samples were drawn from the first 160 participants of the ongoing ImmuneRACE study and from 1,200 or so subjects provided by 6 global collaborators. The repertoires were released in a freely available public database meant as a resource for research on the immune response to SARS-CoV-2. Subjects who had been exposed to COVID-19, were actively infected with it, or had recovered from it provided the deeply sampled blood TCRbeta repertoires that made up the dataset. Where available, HLA class I and class II types were obtained from metadata supplied by the sample provider rather than from assay-based typing.

The study at large found these results: Clinical and demographic metadata were provided uncurated, with the amount varying by source and participant.

TCRbeta CDR3 regions were amplified from genomic DNA using the immunoSEQ Assay, a bias-controlled multiplex PCR. The paper's data handling went like this. The number of nucleated cells in each sample was estimated from the amplification of reference gene primers within the assay. To quantify the absolute abundance of each unique TCRbeta CDR3 rearrangement, sequence reads were collapsed and filtered. Productive Simpson clonality was computed per sample as the square root of Simpson's diversity index over productive rearrangements. TCRdb mirrors the immuneACCESS table, restricted to in-frame sequences. Some clones are absent from its copies; in checked studies, under half trace to an unresolved V gene, and the reason for the others is unknown. That table gives V, J and clone size, and the DNA gave D and trimming. Recorded for this sample are a few hundred thousand clones; approximately 85% of them occurred a single time. The ten top clones hold under 2% of the sample.

The rearranged segments are TRBV27 and TRBJ1-5, with 8 central nucleotides matching TRBD1. Sequencing was performed on peripheral blood. The clonotype was recovered from a woman in her forties or fifties with acute or convalescent COVID-19. The CDR3 reads CASSPGTGQKRNQPQHF. The nucleotide sequence is TGTGCCAGCAGTCCCGGGACAGGTCAGAAGCGGAATCAGCCCCAGCATTTT.